The T cell receptor beta chain under discussion was sequenced for a study of hypomethylating agent response in myelodysplastic syndrome. Trimming removed 2 bases at V and 3 bases at J, with 16 bases between. The CDR3 covers 16 residues. CDR1 SGHRS and CDR2 YFSETQ come from the germline V gene. This clone was picked up one time. T-cell subsets were not sorted; bulk bone marrow was analyzed. Sequencing was performed with immunoSEQ multiplex PCR; in TCRdb, only in-frame clones are kept and a portion is missing. The sample gives about 3,700 clones, approximately 86% of which show up once; around 13% is in the top ten.

Specimen: bone marrow, collected before or after starting hypomethylating agent treatment for myelodysplastic syndrome (not recorded which). This TCR derives from a human donor with myelodysplastic syndrome. The chain joins TRBV5-1 to TRBJ2-3; no clear D gene. The CDR3 nucleotides read TGCGCCAGCAGCTTTTTATTTGGGCTGGAGACAGATACGCAGTATTTT. It codes for CASSFLFGLETDTQYF. The variable domain in full, with the rest retrieved from reference TRBV5-1 and TRBJ2-3, is KAGVTQTPRYLIKTRGQQVTLSCSPISGHRSVSWYQQTPGQGLQFLFEYFSETQRNKGNFPGRFSGRQFSNSRSEMNVSTLELGDSALYLCASSFLFGLETDTQYFGPGTRLTVL.